This TCR beta chain was captured in a study of shared clonotypes between healthy human individuals (dated by TCRdb to the early 2020s). With regard to the full study: The cohort included three men and a couple of women between 18 and 49 years of age. For each donor, three plates each were used for CD4 naive and CD4 memory, two plates were used for CD8 naive, and one plate was used for CD8 memory. Blood TCR repertoires of roughly five healthy adults were deeply sequenced to estimate repertoire size and the extent of clonotype sharing between individuals. Libraries were prepared and TCR repertoires were sequenced by different laboratories using diverse techniques, in order to increase sequencing depth and limit assay-specific biases. Per donor, leukapheresis produced somewhere between about 0.9 and 9 billion PBMCs.

The investigation overall reported the following: Compared with non-shared clonotypes, the clonotypes found in all four sorted-subset donors had higher generation probabilities. Larger estimated clonotype richness was generally found for naive subsets than for memory subsets. Sampling was restricted to blood, and TCR repertoires in tissues likely differ from the TCR repertoires found in blood. Even with the large sequencing depth, rarefaction of the sorted-subset datasets indicated that sequencing was incomplete. The small number of donors limited the genetic and exposure-history diversity represented. Across a few donors, about 4.5% of naive CD4, roughly 3.3% of naive CD8, around 2.5% of memory CD4, and around 0.4% of memory CD8 clonotypes were shared. Pairwise subsampling indicated that sequencing depth was expected to affect the degree of clonotype sharing among donors.

Using the deep immunoSEQ assay, TCR CDR3 regions were amplified from genomic DNA by multiplex PCR. Extracted genomic DNA from each cell subset was spread evenly across all wells of several immunoSEQ 96-well plates, with each plate serving as a replicate. For sorted subsets, 200 to 250 ng of genomic DNA, equivalent to tens of thousands of T cell genomes, went into each replicate PCR. The purified libraries were quantified using a Qubit 3.0 fluorometer, sized with a Bioanalyzer 2100, and then quantified again using the KAPA Library Quantification kit. Every immunoSEQ 96-well plate was sequenced on a dedicated single-read 150-cycle Illumina NextSeq 550 flow cell. On the study's bioinformatics: Because only junctional sequences without quality scores were contained in the immunoSEQ output, filtering matching that applied to full-length reads could not be performed. Sequences were annotated with PyIR, a Python wrapper for IgBLAST v1.9, using IMGT germline references to assign V/J genes and CDR3. Reads with weak V/J assignments (E-value above 1e-6), missing CDR3, stop codons, out-of-frame junctions, or ambiguous translated residues were removed. V3J clonotypes were defined by identical inferred V gene, J gene, and CDR3 amino acid sequence. To compute the percentage overlap between repertoires, the number of shared unique clonotypes was divided by the size of the smaller repertoire. Three approaches were used to assess repertoire richness: RTK rarefaction, the Chao1 estimator, and Recon v2.1 estimates of unobserved clonotypes. Generation probabilities for all TCRbeta clonotypes obtained by the gDNA method from a few donors were computed using OLGA. TCRdb's version of the immuneACCESS table is confined to in-frame rearrangements and falls short of the full clone set. An unresolved V gene accounts for under half of the shortfall where checked; the remainder is of unknown origin. V, J and clone size reflect that table, while D and trimming were determined from the DNA. The sample table records under 850,000 clones; over 90% of these occur just once. Less than 25% of the sample is taken by the ten largest.

CD8 naive samples were obtained by positive selection for CCR7 among CD45RO-negative cells, yielding a CD45RA+CCR7+ population from which TemRA cells were excluded. Healthy HIV-negative adults with no recently reported acute infections or vaccinations were included as donors. All donors were Caucasian adults living in Nashville, Tennessee, USA. After blood collection by leukapheresis, PBMCs were isolated using Ficoll-Histopaque density gradient centrifugation and then cryopreserved in the vapor phase of liquid nitrogen. Purity and quantity of every magnetically sorted T cell population were checked by analytical flow cytometry. Genomic DNA was isolated from each sorted fraction and quantified by UV absorbance on a Nanodrop 2000c. The CDR3 goes from the cysteine to the phenylalanine over 18 residues. Of all the DNA, just the CDR3 is kept, 54 bases in frame from base 1. As encoded in the germline V gene (reference sequence), CDR1 is SEHNR while CDR2 is FQNEAQ. A distance of 16 bases separates the germline ends of V and J, which lose 0 bases and 1 base respectively.

On this clone: No antigen is known for it. No qualities accompany the bases; no much larger clone lies one base away.

The sample was naive CD8+ T cells sorted from blood. The cell subset or site label corresponds to: CD45RA+CCR7+. Rearrangement joined TRBV7-9 to TRBJ2-1, with TRBD1 tentatively as D gene (6 bases match). The receptor comes from a man between 25 and 39 years old in good health. The CDR3 here reads CASSLARLGQGSYNEQFF. The sequenced DNA is TGTGCCAGCAGCTTAGCTCGGTTGGGTCAGGGGTCCTACAATGAGCAGTTCTTC.